A single T cell receptor beta chain is shown here with its context. Profiling relied on immunoSEQ multiplex PCR, and the TCRdb table lists in-frame clones only, not all of them. The sample has 26,000 or so clones, roughly three quarters seen once; the top ten hold approximately 15%. This record belongs to a study of OX40 agonist ivuxolimab in advanced cancers. The overall study: Patients got intravenous ivuxolimab at 0.01 to 10 mg/kg every 2 weeks.

Germline V CDR1 and CDR2: LNHDA, SQIVND (reference sequence). The CDR3 is 14 amino acids. V lost 7 bases and J 1 base, leaving 11 bases between the germline ends. The starting material was CD4+ or CD8+ T cells sorted from blood, obtained in a trial of the OX40 agonist ivuxolimab. The TCR originated in an adult with an advanced solid tumor such as melanoma, head and neck, liver or kidney cancer. The rearrangement uses TRBV19 and TRBJ1-5, with D unresolved. The CDR3 spells CASTQVGSNQPQHF. CDR3 DNA sequence: TGTGCCAGTACCCAGGTGGGGAGCAATCAGCCCCAGCATTTT.